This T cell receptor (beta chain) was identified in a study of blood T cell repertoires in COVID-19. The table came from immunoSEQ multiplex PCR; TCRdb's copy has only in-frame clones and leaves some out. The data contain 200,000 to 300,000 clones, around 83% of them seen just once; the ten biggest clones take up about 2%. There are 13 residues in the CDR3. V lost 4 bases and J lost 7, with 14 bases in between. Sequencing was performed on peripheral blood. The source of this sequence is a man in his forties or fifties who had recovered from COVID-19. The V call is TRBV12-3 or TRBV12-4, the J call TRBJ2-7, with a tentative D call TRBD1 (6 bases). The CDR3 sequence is CASSSLGAGEQYF. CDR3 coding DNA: TGTGCCAGCAGTTCACTGGGGGCAGGAGAGCAGTACTTC.